The rows below give T cell receptor beta chains drawn from one sample of a study of T cells after yellow fever vaccination. TCRdb reprocessed the 5' RACE reads via MiXCR and lists one record per CDR3 protein. The data show under 80,000 distinct CDR3 sequences, approximately 7.4% seen once. This specimen consisted of CD8+ T cells sorted from PBMCs, obtained 15 days after the yellow fever booster vaccination. All receptors derive from a man aged 30 to 45 who received the YFV17D yellow fever vaccine. Both conserved end residues are part of each CDR3. The order of the fields is D gene, J gene, clone size, V gene, CDR3 DNA, CDR3 protein. A D gene is named only where the DNA matches it firmly. Some rows have no size entry. The others give once, few or many, or a class for an expanded clone.

-,TRBJ2-2,many,TRBV4-3,TGCGCCAGCAGCCAAGACCAAGTATCCGGGGAGCTGTTTTTT,CASSQDQVSGELFF
TRBD1,TRBJ1-6,-,TRBV4-3,TGCGCCAGCAGCCAAGGGACAGGGGCTATTAGCTCCTATAATTCACCCCTCCACTTT,CASSQGTGAISSYNSPLHF
TRBD2,TRBJ2-3,many,TRBV20-1,TGCAGTGCCAGGCCAAGCGGGAGGGGCCTTGACACAGATACGCAGTATTTT,CSARPSGRGLDTDTQYF
-,TRBJ2-1,many,TRBV7-3,TGTGCCAGCAGCTTTTTCGGCCAAAATGAGCAGTTCTTC,CASSFFGQNEQFF
-,TRBJ2-1,many,TRBV15,TGTGCCACCAGCGGCTACCAGGAGTTCTCCTACAATGAGCAGTTCTTC,CATSGYQEFSYNEQFF
TRBD2,TRBJ2-1,many,TRBV6-2/TRBV6-3,TGTGCCAGCAGTTACCCAGGGCTAGCGGGAGGGCATAAAGAGCAGTTCTTC,CASSYPGLAGGHKEQFF
TRBD2,TRBJ2-7,many,TRBV7-6,TGTGCCACCGGGGAGGGGTCGACCTACGAGCAGTACTTC,CATGEGSTYEQYF
-,TRBJ1-2,many,TRBV9,TGTGCCAGCAGCGTAGAGGGGGGGGACTGGAGTGGCTACACCTTC,CASSVEGGDWSGYTF
-,TRBJ2-1,many,TRBV7-9,TGTGCCAGCAGCCCACGACTGGGTTCCTACAATGAGCAGTTCTTC,CASSPRLGSYNEQFF
TRBD1,TRBJ1-5,many,TRBV15,TGTGCCACCAGCAGCCGGGACAGAGTCAATCAGCCCCAGCATTTT,CATSSRDRVNQPQHF
-,TRBJ2-1,many,TRBV11-1,TGTGCCAGCAGCTCCAGTGGTTTGTCGCGGGAAGGGAGTTCCTACAATGAGCAGTTCTTC,CASSSSGLSREGSSYNEQFF
-,TRBJ2-7,many,TRBV4-3,TGCGCCAGCAGCCAAGACCTCTCACAAGATGACTCCTACGAGCAGTACTTC,CASSQDLSQDDSYEQYF
-,TRBJ2-7,many,TRBV10-3,TGTGCCATCAGTGACCCAAGCGGACCTACCTACGAGCAGTACTTC,CAISDPSGPTYEQYF
-,TRBJ2-7,many,TRBV3-1,TGTGCCAGCAGCCAAACAGCAGGGGAAAAGGTCGAGCAGTACTTC,CASSQTAGEKVEQYF
-,TRBJ1-2,many,TRBV19,TGTGCCAGTAGTATGATGTCGCTGTCGGGGCCAGATAACTATGGCTACACCTTC,CASSMMSLSGPDNYGYTF
-,TRBJ2-3,once,TRBV7-9,TGTGCCAGCAGCCCGAACCCCGGGTTCCCAGATACGCAGTATTTT,CASSPNPGFPDTQYF
TRBD2,TRBJ2-1,-,TRBV7-8,TGTGCCATGGGACTCACCCTCCTCTCCGGGAGGCACAATGAGCAGTTCTTC,CAMGLTLLSGRHNEQFF
-,TRBJ2-1,many,TRBV19,TGTGCCATTAGCCCGGGAACCAGCTCCTACAATGAGCAGTTCTTC,CAISPGTSSYNEQFF
TRBD2,TRBJ2-7,many,TRBV20-1,TGCAGTGCTAAAGGACTAGCGGGAGGCTCCTACGAGCAGTACTTC,CSAKGLAGGSYEQYF
TRBD1,TRBJ2-3,-,TRBV29-1,TGCAGCGTTGAAGATGGTGGACAGGGTACGGCAGATACGCAGTATTTT,CSVEDGGQGTADTQYF
-,TRBJ2-3,many,TRBV11-2,TGTGCCAGCAGCTTAAGCCCGACAGATACGCAGTATTTT,CASSLSPTDTQYF
TRBD1,TRBJ2-1,many,TRBV15,TGTGCCACCAGCACCGGGACAGCAATGTTCTTC,CATSTGTAMFF
-,TRBJ2-7,many,TRBV7-6,TGTGCCAGCAGCTTAACTGACGAGCAGTACTTC,CASSLTDEQYF
TRBD1,TRBJ1-1,many,TRBV6-5,TGTGCCAGCAGTTACGCCGGGACAGGGTTTGAAGCTTTCTTT,CASSYAGTGFEAFF
-,TRBJ2-7,many,TRBV10-2,TGCGCCAGCAGTGGGGACTTTACCTACTTC,CASSGDFTYF
-,TRBJ1-4,many,TRBV4-2,TGTGCCAGCAGCCAAGGACCGCTTAATGAAAAACTGTTTTTT,CASSQGPLNEKLFF